This is a list of T cell receptor beta chains from one sample in a study of neurological immune-mediated disorders. TCRdb redid the calling of the 5' RACE reads with MiXCR, one entry per CDR3 protein. Of about 82,000 distinct CDR3 sequences detected, just over 2.5% appear once; the ten largest clones hold roughly 1.2%. Specimen: PBMCs. The receptors originated from a woman aged 30 to 39 with multiple sclerosis. The CDR3 runs from the conserved cysteine through the conserved F or W. D genes are given only for firm matches. The size field is filled for only some rows; it gives once, few, many or a size class.

>TRBJ2-5|TRBV29-1|many|-
CSVDWVHQETQYF
TGCAGCGTTGATTGGGTCCACCAAGAGACCCAGTACTTC
>TRBJ2-7|TRBV12-3/TRBV12-4|many|-
CASSFSWYEQYF
TGTGCCAGCAGCTTTTCATGGTACGAGCAGTACTTC
>TRBJ1-1|TRBV5-1|many|-
CASSLTGRYEAFF
TGCGCCAGCAGCTTGACAGGGCGGTATGAAGCTTTCTTT
>TRBJ2-3|TRBV20-1|many|-
CSARRATTGDTQYF
TGCAGTGCTAGAAGAGCAACAACCGGGGATACGCAGTATTTT
>TRBJ2-1|TRBV4-3|many|-
CASSQFLAYNEQFF
TGCGCCAGCAGCCAGTTCCTAGCTTACAATGAGCAGTTCTTC
>TRBJ1-2|TRBV20-1|many|-
CSAPARALTWEYRYTF
TGCAGTGCACCCGCCCGGGCCCTAACCTGGGAATATCGCTACACCTTC
>TRBJ2-1|TRBV5-1|many|-
CASIAEGYNEQFF
TGCGCCAGCATAGCGGAAGGATACAATGAGCAGTTCTTC
>TRBJ2-7|TRBV20-1|many|TRBD2
CSARLWGEGPYEQYF
TGCAGTGCTAGGCTGTGGGGGGAGGGCCCTTACGAGCAGTACTTC
>TRBJ2-1|TRBV7-8|many|TRBD2
CASSTYGTRKVNEQFF
TGTGCCAGCAGCACCTACGGGACTAGAAAAGTCAATGAGCAGTTCTTC
>TRBJ2-3|TRBV10-1|-|-
CASSDQHGAADTQYF
TGCGCCAGCAGTGACCAACACGGTGCGGCAGATACGCAGTATTTT
>TRBJ1-5|TRBV12-3/TRBV12-4|-|-
CASSFKGDQTQNF
TGTGCCAGCAGTTTCAAGGGGGATCAGACCCAGAATTTT
>TRBJ2-1|TRBV20-1|many|-
CSARLASSYNEQFF
TGCAGTGCTAGACTGGCCAGCTCCTACAATGAGCAGTTCTTC
>TRBJ2-2|TRBV20-1|few|-
CSASGTTGELFF
TGCAGTGCTAGTGGAACCACCGGGGAGCTGTTTTTT
>TRBJ2-4|TRBV5-1|many|-
CASSLGGPEDIQYF
TGCGCCAGCAGCTTGGGAGGCCCCGAGGACATTCAGTACTTC
>TRBJ1-1|TRBV20-1|many|-
CSARGLFAPNTEAFF
TGCAGTGCTAGGGGCCTTTTTGCCCCGAACACTGAAGCTTTCTTT
>TRBJ1-5|TRBV7-8|many|-
CASSWDNQPQHF
TGTGCCAGCAGCTGGGACAATCAGCCCCAGCATTTT
>TRBJ2-1|TRBV20-1|-|-
CSANDGTFDYNEQFF
TGCAGTGCCAACGACGGGACCTTCGATTACAATGAGCAGTTCTTC
>TRBJ2-5|TRBV5-1|many|-
CASSRQTPETQYF
TGCGCCAGCAGCCGACAGACCCCAGAGACCCAGTACTTC
>TRBJ1-5|TRBV7-9|many|-
CASSPHNQPQHF
TGTGCCAGCAGCCCACATAATCAGCCCCAGCATTTT
>TRBJ1-5|TRBV6-1|many|TRBD1
CATTPDRANQPQHF
TGTGCCACCACCCCCGACAGGGCCAATCAGCCCCAGCATTTT
>TRBJ1-1|TRBV13|many|TRBD1
CASTSGTANTEAFF
TGTGCCAGCACCTCCGGGACAGCTAACACTGAAGCTTTCTTT
>TRBJ1-2|TRBV7-2|many|-
CASSLTGTAIYGYTF
TGTGCCAGCAGCTTGACCGGGACGGCGATCTATGGCTACACCTTC
>TRBJ2-1|TRBV25-1|many|-
CASGASDNEQFF
TGTGCCAGCGGAGCTAGCGACAATGAGCAGTTCTTC
>TRBJ2-5|TRBV20-1|many|-
CSAHLAYQETQYF
TGCAGTGCCCACCTAGCGTACCAAGAGACCCAGTACTTC
>TRBJ1-1|TRBV5-1|many|-
CASSLMDSTEAFF
TGCGCCAGCAGCTTGATGGACAGCACTGAAGCTTTCTTT
>TRBJ1-1|TRBV20-1|many|-
CSARVPGFMNTEAFF
TGCAGTGCTAGGGTACCCGGCTTCATGAACACTGAAGCTTTCTTT
>TRBJ2-2|TRBV5-1|many|-
CASSPYTGNTGELFF
TGCGCCAGCAGCCCTTATACAGGGAACACCGGGGAGCTGTTTTTT
>TRBJ1-1|TRBV7-2|many|-
CASSLDPGNTEAFF
TGTGCCAGCAGCTTAGATCCAGGGAACACTGAAGCTTTCTTT
>TRBJ2-5|TRBV5-1|many|-
CASSLDGLETQYF
TGCGCCAGCAGCTTGGATGGTTTAGAGACCCAGTACTTC
>TRBJ1-4|TRBV4-2|many|-
CASSQSRATNEKLFF
TGTGCCAGCAGCCAAAGCAGGGCAACTAATGAAAAACTGTTTTTT
>TRBJ2-5|TRBV28|many|TRBD2
CASSSRGNAYQETQYF
TGTGCCAGCAGTTCGCGGGGGAATGCGTACCAAGAGACCCAGTACTTC
>TRBJ2-1|TRBV6-6|many|TRBD2
CASSPGLAGSSYNEQFF
TGTGCCAGCAGTCCGGGACTAGCGGGAAGCTCCTACAATGAGCAGTTCTTC
>TRBJ2-1|TRBV20-1|many|-
CSARDIRTFSYNEQFF
TGCAGTGCTAGAGATATTCGGACATTCTCCTACAATGAGCAGTTCTTC
>TRBJ2-2|TRBV5-1|many|-
CASSFGDTGELFF
TGCGCCAGCAGCTTTGGAGATACCGGGGAGCTGTTTTTT
>TRBJ1-6|TRBV7-6|many|-
CASSLAARSSYNSPLHF
TGTGCCAGCAGCTTAGCTGCACGTAGCTCCTATAATTCACCCCTCCACTTT
>TRBJ2-1|TRBV7-2|many|TRBD2
CASSLRGGSNYNEQFF
TGTGCCAGCAGCTTACGGGGCGGGAGTAACTACAATGAGCAGTTCTTC
>TRBJ1-5|TRBV20-1|many|-
CSARDGAAGGSQPQHF
TGCAGTGCTAGAGATGGGGCGGCAGGCGGTAGTCAGCCCCAGCATTTT
>TRBJ1-6|TRBV5-1|many|-
CASSLENRSNSPLHF
TGCGCCAGCAGCTTGGAGAACAGGAGTAATTCACCCCTCCACTTT
>TRBJ2-7|TRBV20-1|many|TRBD1
CSARRDRGYEQYF
TGCAGTGCCCGGAGGGACAGGGGATACGAGCAGTACTTC
>TRBJ2-2|TRBV5-1|many|-
CASSRRGTQTTGELFF
TGCGCCAGCAGCCGGAGGGGGACTCAGACCACCGGGGAGCTGTTTTTT
>TRBJ2-7|TRBV28|-|TRBD1
CASPQGGCNKEQYF
TGTGCCAGCCCTCAAGGGGGCTGTAATAAAGAGCAGTACTTC
>TRBJ2-3|TRBV6-6|many|TRBD2
CASSYKTSGTDTQYF
TGTGCCAGCAGTTATAAGACTAGCGGTACAGATACGCAGTATTTT
>TRBJ2-5|TRBV3-1|many|TRBD2
CASSQGGLAGGSSETQYF
TGTGCCAGCAGCCAAGGGGGACTAGCGGGAGGTTCATCGGAGACCCAGTACTTC
>TRBJ1-5|TRBV10-3|many|TRBD1
CAISEGQGNQPQHF
TGTGCCATCAGTGAGGGACAGGGAAATCAGCCCCAGCATTTT